This record looks at one T cell receptor (beta chain) sequence and its context. The antigen remains undetermined. TCRdb keeps only in-frame clones here, not all; method: immunoSEQ multiplex PCR. The table records about 110,000 clones, about nine tenths of them present only once. This specimen belongs to a study of T cell responses to AZD1222 COVID-19 vaccine. Findings and caveats of the study: No day 14 peak samples; only post-peak repertoires were characterized. The sample set comprised mostly white British donors with more females, and clonal diversity was possibly underestimated. In the spike-specific TCR repertoire, nearly half reportedly target unmutated variant regions. There were vaccine-associated CD4 TCRs across spike, dominant at 160-218 and 743-854.

Deletions cut 1 base from V and 6 bases from J, with 4 bases between. The germline V gene has CDR1 KGHSH and CDR2 LQKENI. The CDR3 spans 12 residues. The sequence was collected from an adult in good health. This chain joins TRBV18 and TRBJ2-1; D gene uncertain. Material: peripheral blood, obtained on day 0 of MenACWY control vaccination. CDR3 nucleotides: TGTGCCAGCTCACCACTCCTCAATGAGCAGTTCTTC. It codes for CASSPLLNEQFF. The variable domain in full, with the rest retrieved from reference TRBV18 and TRBJ2-1, is NAGVMQNPRHLVRRRGQEARLRCSPMKGHSHVYWYRQLPEEGLKFMVYLQKENIIDESGMPKERFSAEFPKEGPSILRIQQVVRGDSAAYFCASSPLLNEQFFGPGTRLTVL.